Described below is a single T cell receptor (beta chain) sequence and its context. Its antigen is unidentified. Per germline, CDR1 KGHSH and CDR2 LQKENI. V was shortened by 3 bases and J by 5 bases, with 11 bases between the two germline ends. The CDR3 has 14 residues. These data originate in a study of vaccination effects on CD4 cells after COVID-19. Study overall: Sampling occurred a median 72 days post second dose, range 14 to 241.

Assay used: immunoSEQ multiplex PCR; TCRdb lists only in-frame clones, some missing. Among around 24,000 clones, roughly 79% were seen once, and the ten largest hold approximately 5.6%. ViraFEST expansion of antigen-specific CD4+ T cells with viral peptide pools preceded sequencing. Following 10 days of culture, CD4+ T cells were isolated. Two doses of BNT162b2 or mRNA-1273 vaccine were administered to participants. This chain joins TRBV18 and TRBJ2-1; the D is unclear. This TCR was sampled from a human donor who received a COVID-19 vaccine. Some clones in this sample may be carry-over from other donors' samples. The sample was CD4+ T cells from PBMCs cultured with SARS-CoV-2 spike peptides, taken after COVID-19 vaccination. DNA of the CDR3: TGTGCCAGCTCACCTCGGTACGCGAACAATGAGCAGTTCTTC. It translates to CASSPRYANNEQFF.